The 12 T cell receptor beta chains below all came from one sample that was sequenced in a study of vaccination effects on CD4 cells after COVID-19. The table came from immunoSEQ multiplex PCR; TCRdb's copy has only in-frame clones and leaves some out. Found here are tens of thousands of clones, approximately 75% of them singletons; the top ten hold less than 3%. These TCRs' antigens remain unknown. Ahead of sequencing, the ViraFEST assay grew antigen-specific CD4+ T cells using viral peptide pools. The culture ran for 10 days, and then CD4+ T cells were isolated. Absence of prior SARS-CoV-2 infection characterized the vaccine recipients, who showed negative nucleocapsid antibodies. Here the sequenced sample was CD4+ T cells from PBMCs cultured with HCoV-NL63 spike peptides, taken before COVID-19 vaccination. The source of these receptors is a human donor who received a COVID-19 vaccine.

The V and J genes are TRBV10-1 and TRBJ2-7; D remains ambiguous. This CDR3 region has 13 residues. V lost 2 bases, J lost 3 bases, and 8 bases lay in between. Germline CDR1 reads WNHNN; CDR2 reads SYGVQD (reference sequence). Here the CDR3 reads CASSEGLLYEQYV. The CDR3 bases are TGCGCCAGCAGTGAGGGCCTCCTCTACGAGCAGTACGTC.

This clone has only a few counts. The chain links TRBV4-3 to TRBJ1-2; 7 nucleotides match TRBD1. With V trimmed by 1 base and J by 4 bases, 9 bases remained unmatched. Germline CDR1 LGHNA, CDR2 YSLEER. The CDR3 loop spans 16 amino acids. Here the CDR3 reads CASSQAPGGTAYGYTF. In DNA form, the CDR3 reads TGCGCCAGCAGCCAAGCCCCCGGAGGGACAGCCTATGGCTACACCTTC.

This clone was detected a few times. The rearrangement joins TRBV2 to TRBJ2-2; TRBD2 might be the D (5 bases). The germline CDR1 and CDR2 sequences are SNHLY and FYNNEI. Trimming took off 0 bases at V and 6 bases at J, with 11 bases between the two ends. The CDR3 length is 15 residues. The CDR3 region is CASSEATRLSGELFF. CDR3 bases: TGTGCCAGCAGTGAAGCTACTAGATTATCCGGGGAGCTGTTTTTT.

The chain has TRBV5-6 and TRBJ1-6; D is undetermined. The V gene's germline CDR1 is SGHDT and CDR2 YYEEEE. The CDR3 totals 12 residues. Trimming removed 4 bases at V and 4 bases at J, with 3 bases between. CDR3 sequence: CASSQYNSPLHF. The CDR3 DNA reads TGTGCCAGCAGCCAATATAATTCACCCCTCCACTTT.

V is TRBV5-1 and J is TRBJ2-3; 12 nucleotides align to TRBD2. CDR1 and CDR2 (germline): SGHRS, YFSETQ. This CDR3 spans 16 amino acids. Losses at the gene ends were 6 bases for V and 0 bases for J; bases not matched to a gene: 5. The CDR3 sequence: CASKSGLAGSTDTQYF. CDR3 bases: TGCGCCAGCAAATCCGGACTAGCGGGGAGCACAGATACGCAGTATTTT.

V gene TRBV5-1 combines with J gene TRBJ2-1; the D gene is possibly TRBD2 (6 bases). Looked up from germline, CDR1 is SGHRS and CDR2 is YFSETQ. Trimming took 0 bases from V and 3 from J, leaving 13 bases between them. The CDR3 runs 16 residues. The CDR3 loop reads CASSLGYRGNYNEQFF. Written as DNA, the CDR3 is TGCGCCAGCAGCTTGGGGTACCGGGGGAACTACAATGAGCAGTTCTTC. Using reference TRBV5-1 and TRBJ2-1 for the parts outside the CDR3, the full variable domain is KAGVTQTPRYLIKTRGQQVTLSCSPISGHRSVSWYQQTPGQGLQFLFEYFSETQRNKGNFPGRFSGRQFSNSRSEMNVSTLELGDSALYLCASSLGYRGNYNEQFFGPGTRLTVL.

The gene calls are TRBV14 and TRBJ1-6; 8 bases align to TRBD1. Germline V gene sequence: CDR1 SGHDN, CDR2 FVKESK. Germline trimming cut 2 bases from V and 10 bases from J; bases unmatched to any gene: 7. The length of the CDR3 is 15 residues. CDR3 sequence (DNA): TGTGCCAGCAGCCAACGGAGGACAGGGAGCTCACCCCTCCACTTT. It is translated as CASSQRRTGSSPLHF.

This clone was seen a single time. This chain uses TRBV19 with TRBJ1-2; TRBD1 matches at 7 bases. The CDR3 runs 14 residues. Unmatched junction bases numbered 11, after V lost 5 bases and J lost 8 bases. From germline, CDR1 is LNHDA and CDR2 SQIVND (reference sequence). DNA for the CDR3: TGTGCCAGTAGTTCGACAGGGAAGGTTTGGGGCTACACCTTC. It is translated as CASSSTGKVWGYTF.

The chain has TRBV11-2 and TRBJ2-7; D gene uncertain. V was shortened by 3 bases and J by 5 bases, with 14 bases between the two germline ends. The length of the CDR3 is 14 residues. The germline gives CDR1 SGHAT, CDR2 FQNNGV. This chain's CDR3 is CASSFSSAPHEQYV. The CDR3 DNA is TGTGCCAGCAGCTTTTCGAGCGCCCCTCACGAGCAGTACGTC.

The sample holds a few counts of this clone. This chain uses TRBV10-3 with TRBJ1-2; possibly TRBD1 for D (5 bases). The CDR3 spans 13 residues. Trimming took off 4 bases at V and 6 bases at J, with 12 bases between the two ends. The germline gives CDR1 ENHRY, CDR2 SYGVKD. The chain's CDR3 is CAISGGLEHGYTF. The CDR3 region has the DNA TGTGCCATCAGTGGGGGACTCGAGCATGGCTACACCTTC.

By sample share, this clone is medium-sized. V usage is TRBV3-1 (or the pseudogene TRBV3-2) and J usage is TRBJ2-3; D unresolved. The CDR3 spans 13 residues. Germline-derived CDR1 and CDR2 are LGHDT and YNNKEL (reference sequence). The ends were cut back, 4 bases at V and 6 bases at J, with 11 bases in the middle. The CDR3 region has the DNA TGTGCCAGCAGCCCCAACTTAGGGGATACGCAGTATTTT. This codes for CASSPNLGDTQYF.

The CDR3 protein is CASSLAGDSYEQYV. The CDR3 DNA follows: TGCGCCAGCAGCTTAGCCGGGGATTCCTACGAGCAGTACGTC. V is TRBV5-1 and J is TRBJ2-7, with TRBD2 as a possible D gene (5 bases). Trimming left V 2 bases short and J 1 base short, with 10 bases between. Germline V gene sequence: CDR1 SGHRS, CDR2 YFSETQ. CDR3 length: 14 amino acids.